This T cell receptor beta chain was profiled in a study (dated 2022 in TCRdb). PBMCs were separated from peripheral blood, and TCR beta sequencing was performed on genomic DNA obtained from unsorted PBMCs. The investigation overall reported the following: Further investigation, including longitudinal sampling and assessment of a control group, is stated by the authors to be required.

This clone has more than one count but fewer than ten. Which antigen it targets is not known. It has no much larger one-base neighbor in the sample; base qualities were not kept. TCR beta chain repertoires were profiled by survey-level sequencing on the immunoSEQ platform. The original pipeline was this. Repertoire diversity was quantified as the inverse Simpson index, and CDR3 amino acid length spectratypes and V-J pairing frequencies were compared. To annotate clonotypes specific to SARS-CoV-2, CMV, influenza A and EBV, TCR beta CDR3 sequences were compared against VDJdb. TCRdb limited this immuneACCESS table to in-frame rearrangements with V and J called. A share of clones is missing; checked studies link under half to unresolved V genes, and the rest is unexplained. For V, J and clone size, that table is used; D and trimming come from the DNA. The table for this sample lists about 68,000 clones; about 94% of them were counted only once. The ten largest clones capture roughly 4.5% of the sample.

Measured from the cysteine to the phenylalanine, the CDR3 is 16 residues long. Left in the record is the CDR3 DNA by itself, 48 bases read in frame from the first base. For CDR1 and CDR2, the germline V gene lists MGHDK and SYGVNS. The V and J ends are trimmed by 2 bases and 3 bases, leaving 13 bases between them. The chain couples TRBV25-1 to TRBJ2-2; TRBD2 could be the D gene, as 6 bases match. Sequenced sample: PBMCs. This receptor was identified in a man aged 40-49 years with rheumatoid arthritis. This receptor has the CDR3 CASSERGRGYTGELFF. The DNA sequence follows: TGTGCCAGCAGTGAAAGGGGACGGGGGTACACCGGGGAGCTGTTTTTT.